This T cell receptor beta chain was captured in a study of T-cell reconstitution after alpha-beta-depleted transplantation in children. Overall study findings and caveats: By one year post-transplant, T-cell counts and diversity largely arose from T cells that were newly produced. The study traced high day-60 TCRbeta diversity in some patients to surviving recipient T cells and thymic progenitors. The study reportedly traced alpha-beta T cells about two months after transplant to several hundred expanded graft clones.

J gave up 4 bases and V 5 bases, and 6 bases lay outside the gene matches. This CDR3 has 15 amino acids. The library targeted TCRbeta and was prepared with unique molecular identifiers. TCRdb redid the calling of the PCR reads with MiXCR, one entry per CDR3 protein. This sample has about 600,000 distinct CDR3 sequences, with under 25% found just once. On this clonotype itself: The antigen remains unidentified.

Specimen: PBMCs, mostly from graft donor cells, collected 360 days after TCRalphabeta/CD19-depleted stem cell transplant. The chain employs TRBV12-3 or TRBV12-4 and TRBJ2-3; 10 bases are shared with TRBD2. This receptor was identified in a boy younger than two who had a stem cell transplant for acute myeloid leukemia, so the T cells may come from the graft donor. CDR3 residues: CASSTSGALADTQYF. CDR3 DNA: TGTGCCAGCAGTACTAGCGGGGCGCTGGCAGATACGCAGTATTTT.